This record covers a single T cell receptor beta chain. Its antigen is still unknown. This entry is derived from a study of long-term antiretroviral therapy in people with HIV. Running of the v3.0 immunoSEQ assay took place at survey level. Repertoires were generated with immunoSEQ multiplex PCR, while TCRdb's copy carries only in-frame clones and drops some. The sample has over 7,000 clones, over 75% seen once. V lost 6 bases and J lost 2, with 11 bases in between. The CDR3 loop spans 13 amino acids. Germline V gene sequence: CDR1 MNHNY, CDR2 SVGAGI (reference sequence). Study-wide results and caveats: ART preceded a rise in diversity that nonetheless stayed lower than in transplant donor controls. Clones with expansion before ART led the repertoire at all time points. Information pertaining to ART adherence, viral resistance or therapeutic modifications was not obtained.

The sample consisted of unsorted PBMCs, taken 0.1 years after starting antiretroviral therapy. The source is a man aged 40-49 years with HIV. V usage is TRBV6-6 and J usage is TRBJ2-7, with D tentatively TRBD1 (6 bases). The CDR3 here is CASRTGRAYEQYF. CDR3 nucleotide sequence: TGTGCCAGCAGGACAGGCAGGGCCTACGAGCAGTACTTC.